One T cell receptor beta chain is described in this entry. The antigen is undetermined. Researchers made TCR beta libraries by using iRepertoire HTBI primers and running Arm-PCR on CDR3 regions. From the multiplex PCR reads, TCRdb called clonotypes with MiXCR, one entry per CDR3 protein. The sample has approximately 300,000 distinct CDR3 sequences, about 20% seen once. The data were taken from a study of regulatory T cells in long-lasting Graves disease. Study-wide findings and caveats: The analysis examined peripheral blood only and excluded thyroid tissue. Under persistent disease, TRBV28, TRBJ1-2 and TRBJ2-5 were used preferentially.

V shed 2 bases and J 1 base; nucleotides not matched to a gene: 8. The germline V gene encodes CDR1 SGHVS and CDR2 FQNEAQ. The CDR3 runs 17 residues. The time point: newly diagnosed GD, antithyroid drugs for less than 3 months. PBMC RNA was the source of the TCR library. Peripheral blood, around 9.4 milliliters of it, was drawn into EDTA tubes. Sequences were derived from peripheral blood mononuclear cells (PBMCs), sampled at new diagnosis, from a patient treated with antithyroid drugs. This sequence was found in a female donor with Graves disease. V usage is TRBV7-8 and J usage is TRBJ2-7, with 10 bases lining up with TRBD2. The CDR3 loop reads CASSLLILAGSSYEQYF. In DNA, the CDR3 is TGTGCCAGCAGCTTACTAATACTAGCGGGGTCATCCTACGAGCAGTACTTC.